This TCR beta chain was profiled in a study of glioma-infiltrating T cells (dated by TCRdb to 2016 to 2017). With respect to the entire study: Glioma tissue, non-neoplastic brain tissue and matched peripheral blood mononuclear cells were used as sources from which TCR alpha- and beta-chain repertoires were sequenced. To measure how far tissue and blood T-cell populations diverged, each tissue-infiltrating repertoire was compared against the peripheral blood repertoire of the same patient. Three low-grade glioma patients, seven or eight primary glioblastoma patients, and three non-glioma patients who contributed non-neoplastic brain tissue made up the paired cohort. Study-wide findings and limitations: VJ-independent divergence between tissue and blood was found to be below expectation in non-neoplastic patients but above expectation in all gliomas, particularly low-grade gliomas. The group comparisons were based on small numbers of patients: three non-neoplastic, three low-grade glioma and fewer than ten glioblastoma patients. Tissue and blood shared very few CDR3 sequences, a result attributed to high CDR3 diversity and limited sampling.

Concerning this clonotype itself: Its antigen is not yet known. No base quality values were provided; no much bigger clone lies one nucleotide off.

V was cut back by 3 bases and J by 5 bases, leaving a gap of 13 bases between them. For CDR1 and CDR2, the germline V gene lists SGHVS and FQNEAQ. From cysteine to phenylalanine, the CDR3 is 14 amino acids long. Left in the record is the CDR3 DNA by itself, 42 bases read in frame from the first base. TCR alpha and beta CDR3 regions were amplified with the iRepertoire nested amplicon-rescue multiplex PCR (arm-PCR) platform from RNA. The input for one-step reverse transcription and amplification was 100-400 ng of tissue mRNA or PBMC total RNA. Following bead purification, Illumina adapters were added by a secondary multiplex PCR, and libraries between 200 and 400 bp were gel-purified. Demultiplexing relied on internal 6-nucleotide barcodes carried by the libraries. Libraries were sequenced on an Illumina MiSeq with 2x220 or 2x250 nucleotide paired-end reads. Processing in the source paper ran as follows. Paired reads were merged using FLASH 1.2.11 and were aligned to the GRCh37 human genome using BWA-MEM, after which TRA and TRB reads were extracted. An IMGT-derived reference of cassette sequences and CDR3 motifs, with pseudogenes included, was used for V and J assignment. Reads were translated in three frames, and productive CDR3s were defined as those with a C...FGXG motif and no stop codons. A clonotype was defined as a unique combination of a V-J cassette pair and a CDR3 amino acid sequence. Reads were filtered by Hamming distance, with the threshold set by the sequence error rate of each sample in mapped regions. The raw public reads went through TCRdb reprocessing: fastp at Q25, MiXCR clone calling, in-frame beta chains kept. CDR3 protein duplicates are merged, each entry listing the most common genes and DNA. TCRdb, not the original authors, processed these V and J calls. A total of fewer than 110,000 distinct CDR3 sequences appear in this sample, around 29% of them only once. Less than 55% of the sample belongs to the ten largest clones.

The chain joins TRBV7-8 to TRBJ1-1, with the D segment identity uncertain. Sequenced sample: glioma tissue, nonneoplastic brain tissue, or PBMCs (not recorded which). The clonotype comes from a human donor with low-grade glioma or glioblastoma, undergoing nonglioma brain surgery, or in good health (not recorded which). The CDR3 is CASSLRQMGTEAFF. The sequenced DNA: TGTGCCAGCAGCTTGCGGCAAATGGGTACTGAAGCTTTCTTT.